Following are 28 T cell receptor beta chains from one sample sequenced in a study of cytomegalovirus exposure and HLA in healthy donors. The PCR was carried out with 60 Vbeta primers and 13 Jbeta primers. Assay used: immunoSEQ multiplex PCR; TCRdb lists only in-frame clones, some missing. This repertoire shows about 76,000 clones, under 85% found once; its top ten account for 16%. Specimen: PBMCs. The receptors here all came from a middle-aged woman in good health and CMV-seropositive.

V and J are TRBV7-2 and TRBJ2-7; 8 bases match TRBD1. Germline V gene data show CDR1 as SGHTA and CDR2 as FQGNSA. CDR3 length equals 13 residues. Trimming cost V 4 bases and J 3 bases; bases outside gene matches: 2. The CDR3 loop reads CASSSTGGYEQYF. The CDR3 region has the DNA TGTGCCAGCAGCTCAACAGGGGGCTACGAGCAGTACTTC.

V usage is TRBV30 and J usage is TRBJ1-2; D is perhaps TRBD1 (6 bases). Trimming removed 3 bases at V and 8 bases at J, with 13 bases between. The CDR3 totals 12 residues. CDR1 and CDR2 from the germline V gene are GTSNPN and SVGIG (reference sequence). The CDR3 sequence is CAWSLRGGGYTF. The CDR3 bases are TGTGCCTGGAGCCTCCGGGGGGGCGGCTACACCTTC.

The CDR3 is CASSLDASPPGELFF. Written as DNA, the CDR3 is TGCGCCAGCAGCTTGGATGCGTCCCCACCCGGGGAGCTGTTTTTT. The V gene is TRBV5-1, the J gene TRBJ2-2; no firm D call. V shed 0 bases and J shed 6 bases, with 12 bases lying between them. The length of the CDR3 is 15 residues. Looked up from germline, CDR1 is SGHRS and CDR2 is YFSETQ.

The table lists this clone with a few counts. The chain uses TRBV6-1 and TRBJ2-1, with a possible D match to TRBD2 (6 bases). V was cut by 3 bases and J by 2 bases, with 11 bases left in between. The CDR3 has 15 amino acids. CDR1 and CDR2 (germline): MNHNS, SASEGT. DNA of the CDR3: TGTGCCAGCAGTGATCGCGGGAAGCCCTACAATGAGCAGTTCTTC. It is translated as CASSDRGKPYNEQFF.

Here the CDR3 DNA reads TGTGCCTGGAGTGGGGCTAGCACAGATACGCAGTATTTT. This gives the protein CAWSGASTDTQYF. The genes are TRBV30 and TRBJ2-3; D gene unclear. CDR1 GTSNPN and CDR2 SVGIG come from the germline V gene (reference sequence). Trimming removed 1 base from V and 0 bases from J, with 5 bases in between. The CDR3 runs 13 residues.

The rearrangement joins TRBV29-1 to TRBJ2-7, with D unresolved. Germline lookup yields CDR1 SQVTM and CDR2 ANQGSEA. V was cut by 2 bases and J by 2 bases, with 7 bases left in between. The CDR3 sequence is 12 residues long. Here the CDR3 reads CSVELGTYEQYF. In DNA, the CDR3 is TGCAGCGTTGAACTAGGAACCTACGAGCAGTACTTC.

Only a few counts were recorded for this clone. The V gene is TRBV5-1, the J gene TRBJ2-7, with TRBD2 identical over 11 bases. The CDR3 consists of 15 residues. V was pared by 0 bases and J by 7 bases, with 6 bases of the junction left unmatched. The germline V gene has CDR1 SGHRS and CDR2 YFSETQ. Here the CDR3 reads CASSLGSGLAAEQYF. CDR3 nucleotide sequence: TGCGCCAGCAGCTTGGGTTCGGGACTAGCGGCGGAGCAGTACTTC.

The rearrangement uses TRBV29-1 and TRBJ2-3, with TRBD2 matching 9 bases. Germline CDR1 SQVTM, CDR2 ANQGSEA. The trim removed 3 bases at V and 2 bases at J, leaving 3 bases unmatched. The CDR3 loop spans 14 amino acids. CDR3 loop: CSVDGLANTDTQYF. In DNA, the CDR3 is TGCAGCGTTGACGGACTAGCGAACACAGATACGCAGTATTTT.

The rearrangement links TRBV5-1 to TRBJ2-1; 9 positions agree with TRBD2. Trimming at V came to 2 bases and at J to 7 bases, leaving 13 bases not matched to a gene. This CDR3 is built from 17 residues. Germline V lookup: CDR1 SGHRS, CDR2 YFSETQ. CDR3 region: CASSFGNSGRISNEQFF. The CDR3 DNA reads TGCGCCAGCAGCTTTGGAAATAGCGGGAGAATAAGTAATGAGCAGTTCTTC.

The genes are TRBV9 and TRBJ2-5; possibly TRBD2 for D (5 bases). The CDR3 length is 15 residues. The germline V gene has CDR1 SGDLS and CDR2 YYNGEE. V lost 3 bases and J 5 bases, leaving 17 bases between the germline ends. The CDR3 DNA follows: TGTGCCAGCAGCGCCCAGCCCTACACGGGGGAGACCCAGTACTTC. Protein: CASSAQPYTGETQYF.

The genes are TRBV7-9 and TRBJ2-1, with D hard to call. V was shortened by 5 bases and J by 4 bases, with 9 bases between the two germline ends. CDR3 length equals 13 residues. Germline-derived CDR1 and CDR2 are SEHNR and FQNEAQ (reference sequence). This CDR3 is CASSISLYNEQFF. The CDR3 nucleotides are TGTGCCAGCAGCATTAGTTTGTACAATGAGCAGTTCTTC.

The CDR3 DNA reads as TGTGCCAGCAGCACCCACCCTTTGACTAGCGGGGGGGCGACAGATACGCAGTATTTT. Its translation is CASSTHPLTSGGATDTQYF. The genes are TRBV13 and TRBJ2-3, with 14 bases identical to TRBD2. V gave up 5 bases and J gave up 3 bases; unmatched junction bases: 13. Germline-derived CDR1 and CDR2 are PRHDT and FYEKMQ (reference sequence). This CDR3 has 19 residues.

Comment on this clone: Other DNA sequences in this specimen translate into the identical CDR3. The chain employs TRBV4-3 and TRBJ2-3; 11 bases fit TRBD1. Trimming at V came to 0 bases and at J to 4 bases, leaving 3 bases not matched to a gene. Germline CDR1 LGHNA, CDR2 YSLEER. The CDR3 length is 16 residues. As DNA, the CDR3 is TGCGCCAGCAGCCAAGATCCGGGACAGGGGGCAGATACGCAGTATTTT. It yields the protein CASSQDPGQGADTQYF.

As to this clone: In the same sample, other DNA sequences code for this CDR3. J is TRBJ2-3 and V is TRBV19, with D tentatively TRBD1 (5 bases). This CDR3 spans 14 amino acids. Trimming took off 2 bases at V and 2 bases at J, with 8 bases between the two ends. Germline V gene data show CDR1 as LNHDA and CDR2 as SQIVND (reference sequence). The CDR3 loop reads CASSIQGSTDTQYF. DNA for the CDR3: TGTGCCAGTAGTATACAGGGATCCACAGATACGCAGTATTTT.

The chain carries TRBV5-1 and TRBJ2-1, with 9 bases that match TRBD1. The CDR3 has 15 amino acids. Trimming cost V 7 bases and J 5 bases; bases outside gene matches: 10. The germline gives CDR1 SGHRS, CDR2 YFSETQ. The chain's CDR3 is CASARPGQGNNEQFF. The CDR3 nucleotides read TGCGCCAGCGCACGACCGGGACAGGGTAACAATGAGCAGTTCTTC.

This clone has a handful of counts. This chain uses TRBV6-1 with TRBJ2-1, with TRBD2 identical over 10 bases. CDR1 is MNHNS, CDR2 SASEGT, per germline. The V gene end was trimmed by 8 bases and the J gene end by 6 bases; junction bases not matched to a gene: 10. The CDR3 length is 15 residues. CDR3 residues: CASASSGSPANEQFF. CDR3 bases: TGTGCCAGCGCATCTAGCGGGAGTCCAGCCAATGAGCAGTTCTTC.

This clone was observed many times. V gene TRBV2 combines with J gene TRBJ2-4; a weak D match, TRBD2 (5 bases). The CDR3 runs 13 residues. CDR1 is SNHLY and CDR2 is FYNNEI in the germline V gene. Trimming took off 6 bases at V and 7 bases at J, with 13 bases between the two ends. In DNA, the CDR3 is TGTGCCAGCAGGGGGTACGGGATCAACATTCAGTACTTC. Amino acids: CASRGYGINIQYF.

The genes are TRBV6-5 and TRBJ2-7; TRBD1 agrees at 7 bases. The CDR3 has 12 residues. CDR1 MNHEY and CDR2 SVGAGI come from the germline V gene. V gave up 10 bases and J gave up 3 bases; unmatched junction bases: 6. DNA of the CDR3: TGTGCCAAAGAGACAGGGAACTACGAGCAGTACTTC. Translating it yields CAKETGNYEQYF.

This clone was counted a few times. The J gene is TRBJ2-2, the V gene TRBV7-2; D may be TRBD2 (5 bases). Looked up from germline, CDR1 is SGHTA and CDR2 is FQGNSA. The CDR3 loop spans 15 amino acids. V was pared by 4 bases and J by 4 bases, with 13 bases between. CDR3 amino acids: CASSSQVRGTGELFF. The CDR3 bases are TGTGCCAGCAGCTCCCAGGTTCGGGGCACCGGGGAGCTGTTTTTT.

V and J are TRBV6-1 and TRBJ1-2; perhaps TRBD1 as D (6 bases). The CDR3 runs to 16 residues. CDR1 and CDR2 from the germline V gene are MNHNS and SASEGT. V was trimmed by 2 bases and J by 6 bases, leaving 19 bases between them. This CDR3 reads CASSESGQGITNGYTF. DNA for the CDR3: TGTGCCAGCAGTGAAAGCGGTCAGGGGATTACAAATGGCTACACCTTC.

The chain employs TRBV11-3 and TRBJ2-5; possibly TRBD2 for D (6 bases). Germline V gene sequence: CDR1 SGHNT, CDR2 YENEEA. CDR3 length: 15 amino acids. The V end lost 6 bases, the J end lost 0 bases, and 14 bases lay between the germline ends. CDR3 sequence: CASSPNGGDQETQYF. The CDR3 DNA is TGTGCCAGCAGTCCCAATGGAGGGGACCAAGAGACCCAGTACTTC.

This chain links TRBV4-1 with TRBJ2-7; 9 positions agree with TRBD2. The germline V gene has CDR1 MGHRA and CDR2 YSYEKL. The ends lost 0 bases at V and 4 bases at J; junction bases unmatched: 4. There are 15 residues in the CDR3. The CDR3 is CASSQDSSGTYEQYF. Here the CDR3 DNA reads TGCGCCAGCAGCCAAGATTCTAGCGGGACGTACGAGCAGTACTTC.

V is TRBV15 and J is TRBJ2-7; TRBD2 might be the D (5 bases). The CDR3 contains 16 residues. The V gene's germline CDR1 is LNHNV and CDR2 YYDKDF (reference sequence). The germline V and J ends were trimmed by 5 bases and 3 bases, with 20 bases remaining between them. CDR3 amino acids: CATSGRGSGEDYEQYF. CDR3 bases: TGTGCCACCAGCGGCAGAGGGAGCGGAGAGGACTACGAGCAGTACTTC. Based on the CDR3 plus reference TRBV15 and TRBJ2-7, the full variable domain is DAMVIQNPRYQVTQFGKPVTLSCSQTLNHNVMYWYQQKSSQAPKLLFHYYDKDFNNEADTPDNFQSRRPNTSFCFLDIRSPGLGDTAMYLCATSGRGSGEDYEQYFGPGTRLTVT.

The V call is TRBV7-9, the J call TRBJ2-7; 12 bases are a match to TRBD2. The ends lost 5 bases at V and 6 bases at J; junction bases unmatched: 8. Germline V gives CDR1 SEHNR, CDR2 FQNEAQ (reference sequence). CDR3 size: 15 residues. In nucleotides, the CDR3 is TGTGCCAGCAGCCTCGATGGACTAGCGGGAAGCGAGCAGTACTTC. It encodes CASSLDGLAGSEQYF.

The chain combines TRBV11-2 with TRBJ2-7, with 11 nucleotides matching TRBD1. The J segment lost 5 bases and the V segment lost 5 bases, leaving 2 bases of the junction unmatched. The CDR3 spans 13 residues. Germline assignment: CDR1 SGHAT and CDR2 FQNNGV. CDR3 DNA: TGTGCCAGCAGCCGGGACAGGGGGAACGAGCAGTACTTC. Translation gives CASSRDRGNEQYF. The variable domain in full, completed from reference TRBV11-2 and TRBJ2-7, reads EAGVAQSPRYKIIEKRQSVAFWCNPISGHATLYWYQQILGQGPKLLIQFQNNGVVDDSQLPKDRFSAERLKGVDSTLKIQPAKLEDSAVYLCASSRDRGNEQYFGPGTRLTVT.

This clone turned up a few times. The V and J genes are TRBV7-3 and TRBJ2-7; TRBD1 matches at 8 bases. V was clipped by 5 bases and J by 3 bases; unmatched bases: 3. This CDR3 has 13 amino acids. Looked up from germline, CDR1 is SGHTA and CDR2 is FQGTGA. The CDR3 nucleotides are TGTGCCAGCAGCGCCGACAGGGGCTACGAGCAGTACTTC. Protein: CASSADRGYEQYF.

This clone occurred once. V usage is TRBV4-1 and J usage is TRBJ1-3, with 10 bases matching TRBD1. This CDR3 spans 16 amino acids. Germline CDR1 and CDR2: MGHRA and YSYEKL. J was trimmed by 2 bases and V by 5 bases; bases with no gene match: 6. This CDR3 is CASSSGTGVTGNTIYF. The CDR3 DNA reads as TGCGCCAGCAGCTCCGGGACAGGGGTCACTGGAAACACCATATATTTT.

This rearrangement joins TRBV4-1 to TRBJ1-1, with TRBD1 identical over 8 bases. This CDR3 is 16 amino acids long. Unmatched junction bases numbered 11, after V lost 2 bases and J lost 6 bases. CDR1 and CDR2 from the germline V gene are MGHRA and YSYEKL. CDR3 sequence reads: CASSQRPQGAGAEAFF. The DNA for the CDR3 is TGCGCCAGCAGCCAAAGACCCCAGGGGGCCGGCGCTGAAGCTTTCTTT.